A selection of T cell receptor beta chains follows, all from one sample in a study of CD8 T cells in Susac syndrome. A single record per CDR3 protein comes from TCRdb applying MiXCR to the immunoSEQ multiplex PCR reads. The table has some 110,000 distinct CDR3 sequences, about 93% seen once. The specimen was CD4+ T cells from PBMCs. All receptors come from a human donor in good health. Each CDR3 is given with its conserved first and last residue. The order of the fields is V gene, D gene, J gene, clone size, CDR3 DNA, CDR3 protein. D genes are given only for firm matches. Size is stated for part of the rows, as once, few or many counts, or as a class when the clone is expanded.

v_call: TRBV10-3
d_call: NA
j_call: TRBJ2-5
clone_size: NA
cdr3_nt: TGTGCCATCACCTCGGGACTGCAAGAGACCCAGTACTTC
cdr3_aa: CAITSGLQETQYF

v_call: TRBV6-1
d_call: TRBD2
j_call: TRBJ2-4
clone_size: NA
cdr3_nt: TGTGCCAGCGCTAGCGGGAGGGCCAGGTCCCGGCTAGCCAAAAACATTCAGTACTTC
cdr3_aa: CASASGRARSRLAKNIQYF

v_call: TRBV7-9
d_call: TRBD1
j_call: TRBJ2-7
clone_size: NA
cdr3_nt: TGTGCCAGCCACCGAACAGGGGGCTACGAGCAGTACTTC
cdr3_aa: CASHRTGGYEQYF

v_call: TRBV7-9
d_call: TRBD2
j_call: TRBJ2-1
clone_size: NA
cdr3_nt: TGTGCCAGCAGCCGCCTGGGTAATAGCGGGTACAATGAGCAGTTCTTC
cdr3_aa: CASSRLGNSGYNEQFF

v_call: TRBV2
d_call: NA
j_call: TRBJ1-1
clone_size: NA
cdr3_nt: TGTGCCAGCAGTGTTGACACTGAAGCTTTCTTT
cdr3_aa: CASSVDTEAFF

v_call: TRBV20-1
d_call: NA
j_call: TRBJ1-1
clone_size: NA
cdr3_nt: TGCAGTGCTCCTCAGGAATATGGTCTGGGCACTGAAGCTTTCTTT
cdr3_aa: CSAPQEYGLGTEAFF

v_call: TRBV30
d_call: NA
j_call: TRBJ1-1
clone_size: NA
cdr3_nt: TGTGCCTGCGGGCCTTTTGAAGCTTTCTTT
cdr3_aa: CACGPFEAFF

v_call: TRBV7-9
d_call: TRBD2
j_call: TRBJ2-1
clone_size: NA
cdr3_nt: TGTGCCAGCAGCCAACTCGGGCTAGCGGGAGTTGAGCAGTTCTTC
cdr3_aa: CASSQLGLAGVEQFF

v_call: TRBV14
d_call: TRBD1
j_call: TRBJ2-7
clone_size: once
cdr3_nt: TGTGCCAGCAGCCACCCCCGGGACAGGTCCTACGAGCAGTACTTC
cdr3_aa: CASSHPRDRSYEQYF

v_call: TRBV7-9
d_call: NA
j_call: TRBJ2-6
clone_size: NA
cdr3_nt: TGTGCCAGCAGCTTATACGGGCACTCTGGGGCCAACGTCCTGACTTTC
cdr3_aa: CASSLYGHSGANVLTF

v_call: TRBV10-3
d_call: TRBD2
j_call: TRBJ2-1
clone_size: NA
cdr3_nt: TGTGCCATCAGTGAAGGTGGGACTAGCGGGCGCCGCCCCTACAATGAGCAGTTCTTC
cdr3_aa: CAISEGGTSGRRPYNEQFF

v_call: TRBV20-1
d_call: TRBD2
j_call: TRBJ2-7
clone_size: NA
cdr3_nt: TGCAGTGCTGGACTAGCGGGAACCTACGAGCAGTACTTC
cdr3_aa: CSAGLAGTYEQYF

v_call: TRBV7-9
d_call: TRBD1
j_call: TRBJ2-1
clone_size: NA
cdr3_nt: TGTGCCAGCAGCCGCTACGACAGGGTGGATGAGCAGTTCTTC
cdr3_aa: CASSRYDRVDEQFF

v_call: TRBV23-1
d_call: NA
j_call: TRBJ1-1
clone_size: NA
cdr3_nt: TGCGCCAGCAGTCAATCCTCCGCTTTGAACACTGAAGCTTTCTTT
cdr3_aa: CASSQSSALNTEAFF

v_call: TRBV20-1
d_call: TRBD1
j_call: TRBJ1-5
clone_size: once
cdr3_nt: TGCAGTGCAAACGACAGGGGGTTTGGTTATCCCCAGCATTTT
cdr3_aa: CSANDRGFGYPQHF

v_call: TRBV30
d_call: NA
j_call: TRBJ2-5
clone_size: NA
cdr3_nt: TGTGCCTGGAGTGTTGGAACAAAAGAGACCCAGTACTTC
cdr3_aa: CAWSVGTKETQYF

v_call: TRBV11-2
d_call: TRBD1
j_call: TRBJ1-2
clone_size: once
cdr3_nt: TGTGCCAGCAGCTTCGACAGGGTGGTCTATGGCTACACCTTC
cdr3_aa: CASSFDRVVYGYTF

v_call: TRBV25-1
d_call: NA
j_call: TRBJ2-1
clone_size: NA
cdr3_nt: TGTGCCAGCAGTGCATCCCTAGGCGGGTCCTACAATGAGCAGTTCTTC
cdr3_aa: CASSASLGGSYNEQFF

v_call: TRBV5-4
d_call: TRBD1
j_call: TRBJ2-1
clone_size: NA
cdr3_nt: TGTGCCAGCAGCTTCCGAGGACAGGTGAACAATGAGCAGTTCTTC
cdr3_aa: CASSFRGQVNNEQFF

v_call: TRBV15
d_call: TRBD1
j_call: TRBJ2-1
clone_size: NA
cdr3_nt: TGTGCCACCAGCAGAGGAGGGGGCTTGGGCAATGAGCAGTTCTTC
cdr3_aa: CATSRGGGLGNEQFF

v_call: TRBV2
d_call: NA
j_call: TRBJ2-5
clone_size: NA
cdr3_nt: TGTGCCAGCAGTGAACGGGCTTACCAAGAGACCCAGTACTTC
cdr3_aa: CASSERAYQETQYF

v_call: TRBV5-1
d_call: TRBD2
j_call: TRBJ2-1
clone_size: NA
cdr3_nt: TGCGCCAGCATGCGGGCTAGCGGTTCCTACAATGAGCAGTTCTTC
cdr3_aa: CASMRASGSYNEQFF